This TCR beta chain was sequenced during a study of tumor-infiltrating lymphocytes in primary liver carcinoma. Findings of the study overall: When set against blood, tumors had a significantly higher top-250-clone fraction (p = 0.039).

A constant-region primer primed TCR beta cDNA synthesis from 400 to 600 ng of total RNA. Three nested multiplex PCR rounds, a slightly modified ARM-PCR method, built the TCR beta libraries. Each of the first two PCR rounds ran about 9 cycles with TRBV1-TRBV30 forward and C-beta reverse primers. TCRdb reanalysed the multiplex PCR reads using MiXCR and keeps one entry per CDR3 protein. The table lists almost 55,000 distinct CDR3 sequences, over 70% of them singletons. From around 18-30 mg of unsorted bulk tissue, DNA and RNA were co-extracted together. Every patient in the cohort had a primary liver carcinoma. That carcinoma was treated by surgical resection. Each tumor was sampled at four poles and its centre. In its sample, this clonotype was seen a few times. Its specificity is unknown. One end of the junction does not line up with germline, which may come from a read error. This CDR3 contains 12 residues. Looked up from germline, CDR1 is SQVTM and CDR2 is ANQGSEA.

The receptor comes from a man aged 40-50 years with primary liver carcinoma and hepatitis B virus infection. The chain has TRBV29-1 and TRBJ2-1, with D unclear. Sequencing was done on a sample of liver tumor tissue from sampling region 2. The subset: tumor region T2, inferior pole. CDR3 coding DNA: TGCAGTGTTGTTCTAGTGGCTGTGCAGCAGTTCTTC. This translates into CSVVLVAVQQFF.